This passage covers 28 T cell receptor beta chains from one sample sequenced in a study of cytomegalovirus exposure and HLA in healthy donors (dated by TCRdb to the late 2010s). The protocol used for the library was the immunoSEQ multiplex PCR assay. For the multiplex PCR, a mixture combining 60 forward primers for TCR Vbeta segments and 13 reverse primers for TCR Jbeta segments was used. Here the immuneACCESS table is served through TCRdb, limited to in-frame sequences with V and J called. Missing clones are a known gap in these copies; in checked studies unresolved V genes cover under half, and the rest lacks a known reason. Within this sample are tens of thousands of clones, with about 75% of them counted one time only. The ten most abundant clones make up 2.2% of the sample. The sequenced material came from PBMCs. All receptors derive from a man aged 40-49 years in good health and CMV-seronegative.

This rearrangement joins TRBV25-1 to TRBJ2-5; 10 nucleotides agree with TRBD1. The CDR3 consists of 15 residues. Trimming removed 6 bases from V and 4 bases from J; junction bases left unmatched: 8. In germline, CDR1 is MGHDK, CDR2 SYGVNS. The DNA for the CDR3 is TGTGCCAGCAGCCAACTGGGACAGGGGATAGAGACCCAGTACTTC. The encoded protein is CASSQLGQGIETQYF.

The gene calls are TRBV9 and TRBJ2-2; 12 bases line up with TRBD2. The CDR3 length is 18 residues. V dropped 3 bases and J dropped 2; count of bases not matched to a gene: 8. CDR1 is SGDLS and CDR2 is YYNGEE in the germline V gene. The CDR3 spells CASSDRRLAGANTGELFF. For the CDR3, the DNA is TGTGCCAGCAGCGATAGACGACTAGCGGGAGCTAACACCGGGGAGCTGTTTTTT.

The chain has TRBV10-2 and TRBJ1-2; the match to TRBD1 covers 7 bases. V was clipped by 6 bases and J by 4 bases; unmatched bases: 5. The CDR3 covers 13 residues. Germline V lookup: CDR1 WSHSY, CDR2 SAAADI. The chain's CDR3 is CASSPGTAYGYTF. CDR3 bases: TGCGCCAGCAGCCCCGGGACAGCCTATGGCTACACCTTC.

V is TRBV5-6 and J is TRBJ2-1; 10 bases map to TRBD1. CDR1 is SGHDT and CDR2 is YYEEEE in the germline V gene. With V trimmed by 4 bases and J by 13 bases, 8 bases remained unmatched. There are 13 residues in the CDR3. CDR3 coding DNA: TGTGCCAGCAGCCGGAACGACAGGGGGCGTCAGTTCTTC. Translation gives CASSRNDRGRQFF.

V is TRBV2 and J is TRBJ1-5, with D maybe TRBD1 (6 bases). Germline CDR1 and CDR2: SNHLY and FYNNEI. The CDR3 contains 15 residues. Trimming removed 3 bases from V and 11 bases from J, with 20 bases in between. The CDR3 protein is CASSDLGQVFAAQHF. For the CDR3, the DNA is TGTGCCAGCAGTGATTTGGGACAAGTTTTCGCGGCCCAGCATTTT.

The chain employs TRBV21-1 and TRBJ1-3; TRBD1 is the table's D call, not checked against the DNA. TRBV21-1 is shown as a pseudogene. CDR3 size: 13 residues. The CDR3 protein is CASPDRGGNTIYF. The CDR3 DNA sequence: TGTGCCAGCCCGGACAGGGGTGGAAACACCATATATTTT.

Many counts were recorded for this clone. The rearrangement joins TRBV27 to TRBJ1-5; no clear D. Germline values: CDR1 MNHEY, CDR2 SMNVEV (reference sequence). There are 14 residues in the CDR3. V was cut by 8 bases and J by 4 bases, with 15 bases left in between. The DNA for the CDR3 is TGTGCCAGCGCCGTCCGGGAGCCAAATCAGCCCCAGCATTTT. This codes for CASAVREPNQPQHF.

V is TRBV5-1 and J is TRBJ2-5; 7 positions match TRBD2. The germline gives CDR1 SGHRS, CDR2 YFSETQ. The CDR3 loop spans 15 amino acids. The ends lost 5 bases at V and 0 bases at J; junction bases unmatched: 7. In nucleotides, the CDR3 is TGCGCCAGCAGTAGTCTGGGAGGGGACCAAGAGACCCAGTACTTC. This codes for CASSSLGGDQETQYF.

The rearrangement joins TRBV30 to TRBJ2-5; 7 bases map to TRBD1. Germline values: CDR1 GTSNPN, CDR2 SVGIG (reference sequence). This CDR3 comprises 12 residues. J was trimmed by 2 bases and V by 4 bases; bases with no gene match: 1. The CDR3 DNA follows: TGTGCCTGGAAGGGACAGCAAGAGACCCAGTACTTC. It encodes CAWKGQQETQYF.

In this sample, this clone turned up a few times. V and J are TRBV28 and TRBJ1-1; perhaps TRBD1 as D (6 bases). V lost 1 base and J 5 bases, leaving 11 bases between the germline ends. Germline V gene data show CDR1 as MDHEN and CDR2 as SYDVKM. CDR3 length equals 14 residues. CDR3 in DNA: TGTGCCAGCAGTTTATCTAGTAGGGGGACTGAAGCTTTCTTT. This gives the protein CASSLSSRGTEAFF.

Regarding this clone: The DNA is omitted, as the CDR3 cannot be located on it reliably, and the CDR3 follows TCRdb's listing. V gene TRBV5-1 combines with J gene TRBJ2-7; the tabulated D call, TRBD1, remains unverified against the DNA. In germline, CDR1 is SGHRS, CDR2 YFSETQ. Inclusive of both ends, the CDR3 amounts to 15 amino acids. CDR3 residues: CASSFGPGGSYEQYF.

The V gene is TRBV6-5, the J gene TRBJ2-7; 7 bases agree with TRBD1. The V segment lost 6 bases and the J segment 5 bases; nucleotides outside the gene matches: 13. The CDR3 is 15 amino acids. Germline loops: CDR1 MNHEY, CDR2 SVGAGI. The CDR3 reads CASRDNRGLLDEQYF. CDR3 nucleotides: TGTGCCAGCAGGGACAACAGGGGTTTGTTGGACGAGCAGTACTTC.

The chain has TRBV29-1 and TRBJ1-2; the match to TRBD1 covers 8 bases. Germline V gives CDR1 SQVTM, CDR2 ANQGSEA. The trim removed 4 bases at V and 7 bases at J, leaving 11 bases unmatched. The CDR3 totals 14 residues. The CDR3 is CSVGLQGEGSGYTF. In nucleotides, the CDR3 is TGCAGCGTTGGTTTACAGGGGGAGGGGAGTGGCTACACCTTC.

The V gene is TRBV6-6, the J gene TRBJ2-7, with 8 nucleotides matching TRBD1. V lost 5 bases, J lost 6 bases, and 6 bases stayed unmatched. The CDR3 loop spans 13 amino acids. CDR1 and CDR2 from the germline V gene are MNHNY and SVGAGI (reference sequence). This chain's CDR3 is CASSKGTGSEQYF. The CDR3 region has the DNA TGTGCCAGCAGTAAAGGGACAGGAAGCGAGCAGTACTTC.

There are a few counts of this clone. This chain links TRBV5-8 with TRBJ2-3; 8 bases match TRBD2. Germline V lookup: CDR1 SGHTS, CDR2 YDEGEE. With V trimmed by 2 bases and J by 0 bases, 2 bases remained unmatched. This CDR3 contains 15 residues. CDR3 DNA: TGTGCCAGCAGCTTCAAGCGGGGGAGCACAGATACGCAGTATTTT. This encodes CASSFKRGSTDTQYF.

The CDR3 bases are TGTGCCAGCACCCTCGAGGGAGGGATTACAACAGATACGCAGTATTTT. Encoded protein: CASTLEGGITTDTQYF. J is TRBJ2-3 and V is TRBV5-4; the match to TRBD2 covers 7 bases. CDR1 and CDR2 from the germline V gene are SGHNT and YYREEE (reference sequence). The CDR3 totals 16 residues. V dropped 6 bases and J dropped 3; count of bases not matched to a gene: 13.

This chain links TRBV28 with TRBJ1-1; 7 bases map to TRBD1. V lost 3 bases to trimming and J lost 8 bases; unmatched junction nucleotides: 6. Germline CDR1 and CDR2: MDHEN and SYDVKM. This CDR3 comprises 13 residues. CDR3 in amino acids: CASSFRQGSEAFF. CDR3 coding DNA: TGTGCCAGCAGTTTTAGACAGGGTAGCGAAGCTTTCTTT.

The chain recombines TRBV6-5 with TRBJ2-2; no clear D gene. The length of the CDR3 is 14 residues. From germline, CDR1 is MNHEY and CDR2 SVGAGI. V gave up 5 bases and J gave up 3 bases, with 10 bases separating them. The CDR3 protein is CASSPSHYTGELFF. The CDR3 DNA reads TGTGCCAGCAGTCCTTCCCACTACACCGGGGAGCTGTTTTTT.

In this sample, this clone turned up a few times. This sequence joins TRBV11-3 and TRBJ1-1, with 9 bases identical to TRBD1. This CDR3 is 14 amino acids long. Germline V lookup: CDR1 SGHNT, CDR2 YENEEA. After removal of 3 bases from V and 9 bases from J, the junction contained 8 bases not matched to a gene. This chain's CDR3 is CASSLSTGGIKAFF. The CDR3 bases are TGTGCCAGCAGCTTGAGTACAGGGGGCATTAAAGCTTTCTTT. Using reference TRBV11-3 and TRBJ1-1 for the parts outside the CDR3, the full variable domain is EAGVVQSPRYKIIEKKQPVAFWCNPISGHNTLYWYLQNLGQGPELLIRYENEEAVDDSQLPKDRFSAERLKGVDSTLKIQPAELGDSAVYLCASSLSTGGIKAFFGQGTRLTVV.

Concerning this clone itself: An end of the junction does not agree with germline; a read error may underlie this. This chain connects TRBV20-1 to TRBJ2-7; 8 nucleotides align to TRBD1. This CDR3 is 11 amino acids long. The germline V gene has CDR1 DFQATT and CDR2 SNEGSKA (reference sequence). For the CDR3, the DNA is TGCAGTGCACCAAGATTGGGACAGGAGAACTTC. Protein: CSAPRLGQENF.

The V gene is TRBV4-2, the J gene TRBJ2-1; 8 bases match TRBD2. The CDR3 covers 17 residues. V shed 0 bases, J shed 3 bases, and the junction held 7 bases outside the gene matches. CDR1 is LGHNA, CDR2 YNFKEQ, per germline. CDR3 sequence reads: CASSQDSGRGVYNEQFF. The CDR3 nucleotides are TGTGCCAGCAGCCAAGATTCCGGGAGGGGCGTCTACAATGAGCAGTTCTTC.

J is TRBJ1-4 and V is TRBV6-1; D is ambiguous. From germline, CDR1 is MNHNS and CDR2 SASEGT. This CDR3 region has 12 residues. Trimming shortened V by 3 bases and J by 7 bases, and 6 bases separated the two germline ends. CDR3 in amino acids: CASSDILEKLFF. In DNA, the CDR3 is TGTGCCAGCAGTGATATCCTTGAAAAACTGTTTTTT.

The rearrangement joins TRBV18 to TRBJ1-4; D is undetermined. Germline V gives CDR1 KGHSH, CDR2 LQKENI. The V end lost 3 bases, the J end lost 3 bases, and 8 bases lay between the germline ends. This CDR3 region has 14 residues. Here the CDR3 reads CASSPGGPNEKLFF. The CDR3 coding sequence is TGTGCCAGCTCACCTGGAGGGCCTAATGAAAAACTGTTTTTT.

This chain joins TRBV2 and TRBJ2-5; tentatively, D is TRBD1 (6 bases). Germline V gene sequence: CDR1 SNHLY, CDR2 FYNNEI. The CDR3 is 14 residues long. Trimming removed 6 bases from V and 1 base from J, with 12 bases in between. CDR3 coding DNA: TGTGCCAGCAGCCCCGGACAGATCCAAGAGACCCAGTACTTC. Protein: CASSPGQIQETQYF.

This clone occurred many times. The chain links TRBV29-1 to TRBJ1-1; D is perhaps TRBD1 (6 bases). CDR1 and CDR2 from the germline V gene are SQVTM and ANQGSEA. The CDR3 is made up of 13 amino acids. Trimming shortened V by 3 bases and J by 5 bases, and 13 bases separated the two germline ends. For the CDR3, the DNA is TGCAGCGTTGATGGGGGCAGTTTGACTGAAGCTTTCTTT. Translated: CSVDGGSLTEAFF.

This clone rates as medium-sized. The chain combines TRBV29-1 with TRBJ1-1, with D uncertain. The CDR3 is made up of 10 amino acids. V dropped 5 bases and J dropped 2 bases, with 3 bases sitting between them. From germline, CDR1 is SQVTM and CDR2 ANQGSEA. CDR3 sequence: CSVLNTEAFF. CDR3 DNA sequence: TGCAGCGTTCTTAACACTGAAGCTTTCTTT.

The CDR3 loop reads CASKGTGSADTQYF. CDR3 bases: TGTGCCAGCAAGGGGACAGGGAGCGCAGATACGCAGTATTTT. The V call is TRBV6-5, the J call TRBJ2-3; 9 positions match TRBD1. Germline-derived CDR1 and CDR2 are MNHEY and SVGAGI. Trimming removed 7 bases from V and 4 bases from J; junction bases left unmatched: 6. The CDR3 is 14 amino acids.

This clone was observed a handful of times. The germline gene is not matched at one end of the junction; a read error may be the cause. The DNA for the CDR3 is TGTGACAGCAGTTTGGCCCTTCAGGGGGTCTCCTACAATGAGCAGTTCTTC. This encodes CDSSLALQGVSYNEQFF. The chain recombines TRBV27 with TRBJ2-1, with 7 bases that match TRBD1. This CDR3 contains 17 residues. The germline gives CDR1 MNHEY, CDR2 SMNVEV (reference sequence).